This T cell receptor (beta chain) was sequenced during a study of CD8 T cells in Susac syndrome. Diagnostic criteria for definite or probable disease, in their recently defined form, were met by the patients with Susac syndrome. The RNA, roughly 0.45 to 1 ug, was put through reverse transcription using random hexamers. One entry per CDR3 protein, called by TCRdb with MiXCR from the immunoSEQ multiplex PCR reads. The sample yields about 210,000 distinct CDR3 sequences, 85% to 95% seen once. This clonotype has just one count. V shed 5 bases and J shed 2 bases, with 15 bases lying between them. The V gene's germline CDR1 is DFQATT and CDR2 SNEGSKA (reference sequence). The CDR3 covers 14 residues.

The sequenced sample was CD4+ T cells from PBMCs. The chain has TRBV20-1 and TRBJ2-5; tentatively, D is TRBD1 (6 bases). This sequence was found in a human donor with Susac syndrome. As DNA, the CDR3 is TGCAGTGCTCCCAGGGGAGCCGAACAAGAGACCCAGTACTTC. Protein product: CSAPRGAEQETQYF.